The present T cell receptor (beta chain) was sequenced within a study of T cell responses to AZD1222 COVID-19 vaccine. Libraries were prepared by immunoSEQ multiplex PCR; TCRdb keeps only in-frame clonotypes and omits some of them. Among approximately 170,000 clones listed, roughly 90% were seen once. CDR1 and CDR2 (germline): WNHNN, SYGVQD (reference sequence). V lost 2 bases, J lost 9 bases, and 10 bases lay in between. The CDR3 totals 12 residues. Study results and caveats: At baseline, just a handful of AZD1222 recipients tested seropositive. Donor demographics were predominantly white British with a female majority; clonal diversity may be underestimated. With two AZD1222 doses given, Spike-specific TCR breadth and depth both rose.

Regarding this clone: Its antigen is not known.

The TCR comes from an adult in good health. The chain carries TRBV10-1 and TRBJ1-1; D remains unclear. The source was peripheral blood, collected on day 0 of AZD1222 vaccination. Here the CDR3 reads CASSEGREKAFF. CDR3 sequence (DNA): TGCGCCAGCAGTGAGGGGCGGGAAAAAGCTTTCTTT.